Each of the 21 T cell receptor beta chains below was sequenced from the same sample in a study of neurological immune-mediated disorders. One entry per CDR3 protein, called by TCRdb with MiXCR from the 5' RACE reads. The sample consists of 15,000 to 20,000 distinct CDR3 sequences, 14% of them appearing once. The sample was CD4+ T cells from blood. The receptors shown here come from a woman aged 60-75 years with HTLV-1-associated myelopathy (HAM/TSP).

This clonotype was seen repeatedly, ten times or more. The genes are TRBV3-1 and TRBJ1-3; D is unclear. V was shortened by 2 bases and J by 0 bases, with 11 bases between the two germline ends. The CDR3 loop spans 16 amino acids. Per the germline V gene, CDR1 is LGHDT and CDR2 is YNNKEL (reference sequence). The CDR3 region has the DNA TGTGCCAGCAGCCAAAACCCCCGAAGCTCTGGAAACACCATATATTTT. Its protein is CASSQNPRSSGNTIYF.

The CDR3 DNA follows: TGCGCCAGCAGCTTAAAGGGTAGCGGGAGGGCCGAGACCCAGTACTTC. Residues: CASSLKGSGRAETQYF. V usage is TRBV5-1 and J usage is TRBJ2-5; the match to TRBD2 covers 11 bases. The CDR3 is made up of 16 amino acids. Germline values: CDR1 SGHRS, CDR2 YFSETQ. With 2 bases clipped from V and 5 bases from J, the junction kept 8 bases outside the gene matches.

This clonotype was picked up one time. The V and J genes are TRBV5-4 and TRBJ2-1; 8 positions match TRBD1. The germline V gene encodes CDR1 SGHNT and CDR2 YYREEE (reference sequence). CDR3 length equals 15 residues. The ends lost 0 bases at V and 8 bases at J; junction bases unmatched: 7. The CDR3 nucleotides are TGTGCCAGCAGCTTGGCAGGGGGCCCAGGCTATGAGCAGTTCTTC. Translation: CASSLAGGPGYEQFF.

This clonotype has at least ten counts. The chain uses TRBV11-2 and TRBJ1-4, with unresolved D. This CDR3 has 14 residues. CDR1 and CDR2 (germline): SGHAT, FQNNGV. Trimming pared 5 bases from V and 5 bases from J, leaving 12 bases between. CDR3 bases: TGTGCCAGCAGCCGTTCACGGTCCAATGAAAAACTGTTTTTT. This gives the protein CASSRSRSNEKLFF.

Turning to this clonotype: This clone may be a read error of a much larger clone one base away. The V call is TRBV20-1, the J call TRBJ2-7; D might be TRBD1 (5 bases). Trimming pared 3 bases from V and 3 bases from J, leaving 12 bases between. The CDR3 has 13 amino acids. CDR1 and CDR2 from the germline V gene are DFQATT and SNEGSKA (reference sequence). The CDR3 is CSARAHRGYEQYF. DNA for the CDR3: TGCAGTGCTAGGGCCCATAGGGGCTACGAGCAGTACTTC.

The rearrangement uses TRBV9 and TRBJ2-5; 13 nucleotides line up with TRBD2. Germline V gene lookup returns CDR1 SGDLS and CDR2 YYNGEE. V was clipped by 4 bases and J by 5 bases; unmatched bases: 5. There are 15 residues in the CDR3. CDR3 amino acids: CASSPGLAGRETQYF. The CDR3 DNA follows: TGTGCCAGCAGCCCGGGACTAGCGGGACGGGAGACCCAGTACTTC.

This clonotype was seen at least ten times. The V call is TRBV5-1, the J call TRBJ1-1; the D gene is possibly TRBD1 (6 bases). The CDR3 totals 14 residues. V was clipped by 4 bases and J by 1 base, with 11 bases between them. From germline, CDR1 is SGHRS and CDR2 YFSETQ. The CDR3 loop is CASSLPGENTEAFF. CDR3 bases: TGCGCCAGCAGCCTGCCAGGGGAGAACACTGAAGCTTTCTTT.

This chain links TRBV20-1 with TRBJ1-5, with TRBD1 matching over 10 bases. The CDR3 has 14 amino acids. Germline V lookup: CDR1 DFQATT, CDR2 SNEGSKA (reference sequence). The trim removed 7 bases at V and 0 bases at J, leaving 3 bases unmatched. CDR3: CSVDRGPSNQPQHF. The CDR3 nucleotides are TGCAGTGTCGACAGGGGGCCTAGCAATCAGCCCCAGCATTTT.

This clonotype was counted at least ten times. The V gene is TRBV5-1, the J gene TRBJ2-3; possible D gene TRBD1, 6 bases. The CDR3 loop spans 13 amino acids. Germline assignment: CDR1 SGHRS and CDR2 YFSETQ. Trimming removed 4 bases from V and 6 bases from J, with 12 bases in between. The DNA of the CDR3 is TGCGCCAGCAGCCCGCAGGGGCGGGATACGCAGTATTTT. Translation gives CASSPQGRDTQYF.

The CDR3 loop is CASSPNDRYNEQFF. CDR3 nucleotide sequence: TGCGCCAGCAGCCCTAATGACAGATACAATGAGCAGTTCTTC. The chain links TRBV5-1 to TRBJ2-1, with D possibly being TRBD1 (5 bases). Germline V gene sequence: CDR1 SGHRS, CDR2 YFSETQ. Trimming took 4 bases from V and 4 from J, leaving 12 bases between them. The CDR3 covers 14 residues.

This clonotype was detected ten times or more. J is TRBJ1-2 and V is TRBV24-1, with D perhaps TRBD1 (5 bases). This CDR3 comprises 15 residues. Trimming cost V 4 bases and J 2 bases, with 13 bases left between them. Germline CDR1 and CDR2: KGHDR and SFDVKD. The CDR3 nucleotides read TGTGCCACCAGTGACCCCTTCGCAGGGAACTATGGCTACACCTTC. Its protein product is CATSDPFAGNYGYTF.

J is TRBJ2-5 and V is TRBV11-2, with 7 nucleotides matching TRBD2. The CDR3 contains 15 residues. Germline CDR1 is SGHAT and CDR2 is FQNNGV. With 5 bases clipped from V and 1 base from J, the junction kept 7 bases outside the gene matches. DNA of the CDR3: TGTGCCAGCAGCCCCCAGCGGGGTTTCCAAGAGACCCAGTACTTC. This codes for CASSPQRGFQETQYF. The full variable domain, in which reference TRBV11-2 and TRBJ2-5 provide the parts outside the CDR3, is EAGVAQSPRYKIIEKRQSVAFWCNPISGHATLYWYQQILGQGPKLLIQFQNNGVVDDSQLPKDRFSAERLKGVDSTLKIQPAKLEDSAVYLCASSPQRGFQETQYFGPGTRLLVL.

This clonotype is medium-sized by share. The chain has TRBV20-1 and TRBJ1-3; D is unclear. V lost 1 base and J 0 bases, leaving 16 bases between the germline ends. In germline, CDR1 is DFQATT, CDR2 SNEGSKA (reference sequence). The CDR3 has 17 residues. The CDR3 sequence: CSARAGSVKSSGNTIYF. The CDR3 DNA sequence: TGCAGTGCTAGAGCGGGAAGCGTGAAAAGCTCTGGAAACACCATATATTTT.

This clonotype appeared many times. The V call is TRBV9, the J call TRBJ2-2; 8 nucleotides line up with TRBD1. With 0 bases clipped from V and 4 bases from J, the junction kept 2 bases outside the gene matches. The germline V gene has CDR1 SGDLS and CDR2 YYNGEE. This CDR3 spans 15 amino acids. CDR3: CASSVAGGGTGELFF. In DNA, the CDR3 is TGTGCCAGCAGCGTAGCAGGGGGCGGCACCGGGGAGCTGTTTTTT.

Remarks on this clonotype: This could be a read error, since a much larger clone is one nucleotide away. J is TRBJ2-3 and V is TRBV6-5; 9 positions agree with TRBD2. The CDR3 extends over 16 amino acids. The ends lost 3 bases at V and 2 bases at J; junction bases unmatched: 6. From germline, CDR1 is MNHEY and CDR2 SVGAGI. Here the CDR3 reads CASSYEAGGNTDTQYF. The CDR3 bases are TGTGCCAGCAGTTATGAAGCGGGGGGAAACACAGATACGCAGTATTTT.

This clonotype was recorded many times. The CDR3 spells CSAKLGGNTEAFF. In nucleotides, the CDR3 is TGCAGTGCCAAGTTGGGTGGCAACACTGAAGCTTTCTTT. V is TRBV20-1 and J is TRBJ1-1; D ambiguous. V lost 6 bases to trimming and J lost 2 bases, with 13 bases between them. CDR1 and CDR2 (germline): DFQATT, SNEGSKA (reference sequence). The CDR3 covers 13 residues.

This clonotype was detected many times. The chain combines TRBV21-1 with TRBJ2-3; the DNA was not used to check the table's D call, TRBD2. TRBV21-1 is listed as a pseudogene. This CDR3 has 16 residues. This CDR3 reads CASSNQSGRVRDTQYF. The CDR3 region has the DNA TGTGCCAGCAGCAACCAAAGCGGGAGGGTCAGAGATACGCAGTATTTT.

This clonotype appeared many times. The V gene is TRBV11-2, the J gene TRBJ2-7; weak D call: TRBD1 (5 bases). Germline values: CDR1 SGHAT, CDR2 FQNNGV. There are 15 residues in the CDR3. Trimming took off 1 base at V and 0 bases at J, with 10 bases between the two ends. The CDR3 nucleotides are TGTGCCAGCAGCTTAGCATGGGGCGGCTCCTACGAGCAGTACTTC. Translation: CASSLAWGGSYEQYF.

This clonotype has ten or more counts. V gene TRBV20-1 combines with J gene TRBJ1-5; 10 nucleotides agree with TRBD1. Germline lookup yields CDR1 DFQATT and CDR2 SNEGSKA (reference sequence). V gave up 3 bases and J gave up 3 bases; unmatched junction bases: 5. This CDR3 has 15 residues. The CDR3 is CSASPGQGNNQPQHF. CDR3 coding DNA: TGCAGTGCTAGTCCGGGACAGGGGAACAATCAGCCCCAGCATTTT.

V is TRBV20-1 and J is TRBJ1-1; TRBD1 aligns across 12 bases. The V gene end was trimmed by 5 bases and the J gene end by 5 bases; junction bases not matched to a gene: 9. CDR1 is DFQATT, CDR2 SNEGSKA, per germline (reference sequence). The length of the CDR3 is 15 residues. The DNA of the CDR3 is TGCAGTGCTGAACCGGGACAGGGGGCGGATACTGAAGCTTTCTTT. Amino acids: CSAEPGQGADTEAFF.

In its sample, this clonotype ranks as large. The chain links TRBV20-1 to TRBJ2-3; 9 bases are shared with TRBD2. Unmatched junction bases numbered 9, after V lost 7 bases and J lost 4 bases. CDR1 is DFQATT, CDR2 SNEGSKA, per germline (reference sequence). This CDR3 comprises 14 residues. CDR3: CSGTAGGPPDTQYF. The CDR3 region has the DNA TGCAGTGGAACGGCGGGAGGGCCCCCAGATACGCAGTATTTT.